This TCR beta chain is drawn from a study of cytomegalovirus exposure and HLA in healthy donors. General study results and limits: Follow-up analysis later connected one missense variant in DCLRE1C with trimming of TCR beta V- and J-genes.

On this clone itself: Its target is not known.

Germline loops: CDR1 SGHKS, CDR2 YYEKEE (reference sequence). CDR3 length equals 14 residues. V lost 0 bases to trimming and J lost 5 bases, with 8 bases between them. In the PCR, 60 Vbeta and 13 Jbeta primers were used. How the authors handled the data: A later analysis counted about 80 million unique TCR beta chains, some 12 million shared. Clones were read by immunoSEQ multiplex PCR, and TCRdb kept only the in-frame ones, dropping some. The V and J calls and the clone size are those of that table, but D and trimming were determined from the DNA. The sample holds 130,000 or so clones, around 77% seen once.

The TCR sequence derives from a male donor in good health and CMV-seropositive. Input material: PBMCs. J is TRBJ1-4 and V is TRBV5-5; unclear D gene. The CDR3 bases are TGTGCCAGCAGCTTGGACGCGGGGAATGAAAAACTGTTTTTT. This codes for CASSLDAGNEKLFF.